This T cell receptor (beta chain) comes out of a study of blood T cell repertoires in COVID-19. Study as a whole: Specimens from acute and convalescent COVID-19 originated in the United States, Italy and Spain. The analysed material was cDNA or gDNA that came from T cells, B-cell-depleted T cells, or PBMCs.

Per the original data handling: Cell counts per sample came from amplifying reference gene primers. Sequencing used immunoSEQ multiplex PCR; TCRdb keeps in-frame clones, though not all of them. V, J and clone size were drawn from that table, and D and trimming were deduced from the DNA. The sample contains about 280,000 clones, over 75% of which appear only once. V dropped 2 bases and J dropped 5 bases, with 22 bases sitting between them. Per the germline V gene, CDR1 is MNHNS and CDR2 is SASEGT. This CDR3 has 18 amino acids. The specimen was peripheral blood. The gene calls are TRBV6-1 and TRBJ2-1; D is unclear. The origin of this receptor is a human donor in a cohort sampled during active COVID-19. CDR3 amino acids: CASSERYLSWRNNNEQFF. The DNA for the CDR3 is TGTGCCAGCAGTGAAAGATATCTATCTTGGAGAAATAACAATGAGCAGTTCTTC.